What follows describes a single TCR beta chain. It lacks a known antigen. Per-base quality was not reported, and no clone a single base away is much larger than it. CDR1 and CDR2, per the germline V gene, are LGHNA and YNFKEQ. Taken from cysteine to phenylalanine, the CDR3 has 17 residues. Just CDR3 DNA is preserved here, 51 bases in frame from base 1. Trimmed from V: 4 bases; trimmed from J: 3 bases; junction bases lacking a gene match: 8. This record belongs to a study of blood T cell repertoires in COVID-19 (dated by TCRdb to the early 2020s). Regarding the research as a whole: Collaborator samples came from the United States, Italy and Spain and covered acute and convalescent phases of COVID-19. The repertoires were released in a freely available public database meant as a resource for research on the immune response to SARS-CoV-2. The prospective study material was composed of cDNA or gDNA derived from T cells, B-cell-depleted T cells, or PBMCs. Where HLA class I and class II types were available, the types were taken from metadata supplied by the sample provider, not from assay-based typing. Deeply sampled blood TCRbeta repertoires from subjects exposed to, actively infected with, or recovered from COVID-19 were included in the dataset. Sample metadata almost always included a de-identified subject ID, COVID-19 status, age in years and sex. Samples came from the ongoing ImmuneRACE study (first 160 participants) plus 1,254 subjects from 6 global collaborators. The investigation overall reported the following: Clinical and demographic metadata were provided uncurated, with the amount varying by source and participant.

The immunoSEQ Assay, a bias-controlled multiplex PCR, was used to amplify TCRbeta CDR3 regions from genomic DNA. In the original analysis: Nucleated cell counts per sample were estimated from amplification of reference gene primers within the assay. Sequence reads were collapsed and filtered to measure the absolute abundance of every unique TCRbeta CDR3 rearrangement. For each sample, productive Simpson clonality was calculated as the square root of Simpson's diversity index over productive rearrangements. Imported from immuneACCESS, the table was reduced by TCRdb to in-frame sequences with V and J called. These copies leave out some clones; in studies compared against another copy, an unresolved V gene accounts for under half, and the cause of the remainder is not known. That table gives V, J and clone size, and the DNA gave D and trimming. The sample has about 50,000 clones on record, around nine tenths of them singletons. Around a tenth of the sample lies in the top ten.

The collaborating institutions used their own protocols to collect whole blood in K2EDTA tubes. For TCRbeta analysis, collaborators shipped samples as frozen whole blood, isolated PBMCs, or DNA extracted from either of those sample types. Sample: peripheral blood. The sequence was collected from a woman aged 80 or over with acute or convalescent COVID-19. Recombination linked TRBV4-2 to TRBJ2-3; 12 middle bases align to TRBD1. The CDR3 corresponds to CASSPSGTGGMTDTQYF. The nucleotide sequence is TGTGCCAGCAGCCCCTCCGGGACAGGGGGCATGACAGATACGCAGTATTTT.